These T cell receptor beta chains were read from a single sample in a study of T cells in Graves' hyperthyroidism and ophthalmopathy. A single record per CDR3 protein comes from TCRdb applying MiXCR to the multiplex PCR reads. The sample holds about 590,000 distinct CDR3 sequences, approximately 14% seen once. Input material: blood. All receptors come from a woman in her 30s with Graves' hyperthyroidism. CDR3s include the opening cysteine and the closing phenylalanine or tryptophan. The D gene is left open where the match is weak. Some rows mark clone size as missing; the rest say once, few, many or name a class of expanded clone.

many	TRBV7-9	TRBJ2-7	TRBD1	CASSPIGQGLYEQYF	TGTGCCAGCAGCCCCATAGGACAGGGCCTCTACGAGCAGTACTTC
many	TRBV28	TRBJ1-1	.	CASSPPPRGSTEAFF	TGTGCCAGCAGCCCCCCTCCCCGAGGTTCCACTGAAGCTTTCTTT
many	TRBV10-3	TRBJ2-3	.	CAISEPPSPVSVVGISTDTQYF	TGTGCCATCAGTGAGCCACCCTCACCGGTGTCCGTCGTCGGAATCTCCACAGATACGCAGTATTTT
many	TRBV10-3	TRBJ2-1	.	CAISESSGLGNEQFF	TGTGCCATCAGTGAGTCGTCGGGGTTGGGCAATGAGCAGTTCTTC
few	TRBV24-1	TRBJ2-3	TRBD2	CGWGREATDTQYF	TGTGGATGGGGGCGGGAGGCCACAGATACGCAGTATTTT
many	TRBV9	TRBJ2-3	TRBD2	CASSVTSGVDTQYF	TGTGCCAGCAGCGTAACTAGCGGAGTAGATACGCAGTATTTT
.	TRBV28	TRBJ1-5	.	CASRLMGRNYNQPQHF	TGTGCCAGCAGACTAATGGGACGAAATTACAATCAGCCCCAGCATTTT
.	TRBV6-6	TRBJ1-1	TRBD1	CASSYTDRGTEAFF	TGTGCCAGCAGTTACACCGACAGGGGCACTGAAGCTTTCTTT
.	TRBV12-3/TRBV12-4	TRBJ1-3	TRBD1	CASSPTGAGNTIYF	TGTGCCAGCAGTCCGACAGGGGCTGGAAACACCATATATTTT
.	TRBV4-1	TRBJ2-1	.	CASRYRDSTYNEQFF	TGCGCCAGCAGGTACCGGGACTCGACCTACAATGAGCAGTTCTTC
many	TRBV30	TRBJ2-3	.	CAWSVRGADTQYF	TGTGCCTGGAGTGTACGCGGGGCAGATACGCAGTATTTT
.	TRBV9	TRBJ1-6	.	CASSGGTDYNSPLHF	TGTGCCAGCAGCGGCGGGACGGATTATAATTCACCCCTCCACTTT
many	TRBV20-1	TRBJ2-5	TRBD2	CSARLTSGYQETQYF	TGCAGTGCTAGATTGACTAGCGGTTACCAAGAGACCCAGTACTTC
many	TRBV11-2	TRBJ2-7	.	CASSLSDGPYEQYF	TGTGCCAGCAGCTTAAGCGACGGGCCCTACGAGCAGTACTTC
.	TRBV6-1	TRBJ2-2	TRBD2	CASRSSGRNTGELFF	TGTGCCAGCAGATCTAGCGGGAGGAACACCGGGGAGCTGTTTTTT
many	TRBV30	TRBJ2-2	TRBD2	CAWRGRAAGELFF	TGTGCCTGGCGCGGGAGGGCGGCCGGGGAGCTGTTTTTT
many	TRBV6-5	TRBJ2-7	TRBD2	CASSYSSGTSGREQYF	TGTGCCAGCAGTTACTCGAGTGGGACTAGCGGGCGCGAGCAGTACTTC
many	TRBV7-9	TRBJ2-7	.	CASSSYLGAVHEQYF	TGTGCCAGCAGCTCCTATTTGGGGGCGGTCCACGAGCAGTACTTC
many	TRBV5-1	TRBJ2-3	.	CASSFGTEYTDTQYF	TGCGCCAGCAGCTTTGGGACGGAGTACACAGATACGCAGTATTTT
.	TRBV5-4	TRBJ2-5	TRBD2	CASSLGLRLAHIQETQYF	TGTGCCAGCAGCTTGGGTTTGAGACTAGCGCATATTCAAGAGACCCAGTACTTC
.	TRBV7-9	TRBJ2-1	.	CASSYSGAHEQFF	TGTGCCAGCAGCTATTCAGGGGCACATGAGCAGTTCTTC
.	TRBV7-9	TRBJ2-7	TRBD1	CASSPTAGGPYEQYF	TGTGCCAGCAGCCCTACGGCAGGGGGCCCCTACGAGCAGTACTTC
few	TRBV9	TRBJ2-3	TRBD2	CASSAASGRGGDTQYF	TGTGCCAGCAGCGCAGCTAGCGGGAGGGGAGGAGATACGCAGTATTTT
many	TRBV6-5	TRBJ2-1	TRBD2	CASSYSASGNNEQFF	TGTGCCAGCAGTTACTCGGCTAGCGGGAACAATGAGCAGTTCTTC
many	TRBV3-1	TRBJ1-4	.	CASSPDSGKLFF	TGTGCCAGCAGCCCGGACAGCGGAAAACTGTTTTTT
few	TRBV7-3	TRBJ2-3	.	CASSLTTRLDTQYF	TGTGCCAGCAGCTTAACCACGAGACTTGATACGCAGTATTTT
few	TRBV20-1	TRBJ2-7	TRBD2	CSARTSGDYERYF	TGCAGTGCCAGGACTAGCGGGGACTACGAGCGGTACTTC
.	TRBV27	TRBJ1-3	.	CASSLSRQTSSGNTIYF	TGTGCCAGCAGTTTATCTCGGCAAACGAGCTCTGGAAACACCATATATTTT
many	TRBV27	TRBJ2-7	.	CASSFRSGAPYEQYF	TGTGCCAGCAGTTTTAGATCCGGGGCTCCCTACGAGCAGTACTTC
many	TRBV7-2	TRBJ2-1	TRBD2	CASSHPPRPSGNNEQFF	TGTGCCAGCAGTCACCCCCCGCGGCCTAGCGGAAACAATGAGCAGTTCTTC
.	TRBV20-1	TRBJ2-1	.	CGARDLLANEQFF	TGCGGTGCTAGAGATCTCCTGGCGAATGAGCAGTTCTTC
.	TRBV20-1	TRBJ2-7	TRBD2	CSARAQTSGRPHEQYF	TGCAGTGCTAGAGCCCAGACTAGCGGGAGACCCCACGAGCAGTACTTC
few	TRBV20-1	TRBJ2-7	TRBD2	CSARNWGLAGGYEQYF	TGCAGTGCTAGAAACTGGGGACTAGCGGGAGGCTACGAGCAGTACTTC
.	TRBV5-1	TRBJ2-1	TRBD1	CASSLPGWSGGRDEQFF	TGCGCCAGCAGCTTACCAGGGTGGTCAGGGGGCCGGGATGAGCAGTTCTTC
many	TRBV30	TRBJ1-1	.	CAWSGGIQNTEAFF	TGTGCCTGGAGTGGGGGAATCCAGAACACTGAAGCTTTCTTT
many	TRBV15	TRBJ2-7	.	CATSRDGTRMGEQYF	TGTGCCACCAGCAGAGATGGGACACGGATGGGAGAGCAGTACTTC
.	TRBV6-1	TRBJ2-6	.	CASSDHRGGSGANVLTF	TGTGCCAGCAGTGACCACAGGGGAGGATCTGGGGCCAACGTCCTGACTTTC
many	TRBV30	TRBJ2-1	.	CAWMRGLGPGNEQFF	TGTGCCTGGATGCGCGGGCTGGGACCGGGCAATGAGCAGTTCTTC
many	TRBV12-3/TRBV12-4	TRBJ2-3	.	CASSRDPTDTQYF	TGTGCCAGCAGTCGAGATCCCACAGATACGCAGTATTTT
many	TRBV28	TRBJ1-1	.	CASSFRANPGTEAFF	TGTGCCAGCAGCTTCCGGGCCAATCCTGGCACTGAAGCTTTCTTT
.	TRBV19	TRBJ1-4	TRBD1	CASSSTGTGDNEKLFF	TGTGCCAGTAGTTCCACCGGGACAGGGGATAATGAAAAACTGTTTTTT
.	TRBV27	TRBJ2-7	.	CASSILGGSYEQYF	TGTGCCAGCAGTATCCTTGGGGGTAGCTACGAGCAGTACTTC
.	TRBV20-1	TRBJ2-6	TRBD1	CSATGTGVGANVLTF	TGCAGTGCAACCGGGACAGGGGTCGGGGCCAACGTCCTGACTTTC
.	TRBV18	TRBJ1-2	TRBD1	CASSPNPGQTFYGYTF	TGTGCCAGCTCACCCAATCCGGGACAGACCTTCTATGGCTACACCTTC
.	TRBV27	TRBJ2-5	.	CASSLNRYPRETQYF	TGTGCCAGCAGTTTAAATAGGTATCCCCGGGAGACCCAGTACTTC
many	TRBV2	TRBJ1-2	.	CASSVRYADGYTF	TGTGCCAGCAGTGTTCGCTACGCGGATGGCTACACCTTC
many	TRBV25-1	TRBJ1-1	TRBD1	CASSDTGTAIRNTEAFF	TGTGCCAGCAGTGACACCGGGACAGCCATAAGGAACACTGAAGCTTTCTTT
many	TRBV20-1	TRBJ2-7	TRBD1	CSVAGTGNYEQYF	TGCAGTGTTGCCGGGACAGGTAACTACGAGCAGTACTTC
.	TRBV9	TRBJ2-7	.	CASSVEGLRGEQYF	TGTGCCAGCAGCGTAGAAGGACTGAGAGGGGAGCAGTACTTC
.	TRBV6-1	TRBJ1-4	.	CASKWFREGQLFF	TGTGCCAGCAAGTGGTTCCGTGAAGGCCAACTGTTTTTT
few	TRBV12-3/TRBV12-4	TRBJ2-4	.	CASSLLGTKSKNIQYF	TGTGCCAGCAGTTTACTGGGGACCAAATCCAAAAACATTCAGTACTTC
few	TRBV10-2	TRBJ2-1	.	CASSEGTNEQFF	TGCGCCAGCAGTGAGGGTACCAATGAGCAGTTCTTC
.	TRBV3-1	TRBJ2-2	TRBD1	CASSRGQGRGTGELFF	TGTGCCAGCAGCCGAGGACAGGGTCGCGGCACCGGGGAGCTGTTTTTT
many	TRBV7-6	TRBJ1-2	TRBD1	CASSFGTGDYGYTF	TGTGCCAGCAGCTTCGGGACAGGGGACTATGGCTACACCTTC
few	TRBV5-6	TRBJ1-6	.	CASSLAATPRNSPLHF	TGTGCCAGCAGCTTGGCAGCCACCCCTAGAAATTCACCCCTCCACTTT